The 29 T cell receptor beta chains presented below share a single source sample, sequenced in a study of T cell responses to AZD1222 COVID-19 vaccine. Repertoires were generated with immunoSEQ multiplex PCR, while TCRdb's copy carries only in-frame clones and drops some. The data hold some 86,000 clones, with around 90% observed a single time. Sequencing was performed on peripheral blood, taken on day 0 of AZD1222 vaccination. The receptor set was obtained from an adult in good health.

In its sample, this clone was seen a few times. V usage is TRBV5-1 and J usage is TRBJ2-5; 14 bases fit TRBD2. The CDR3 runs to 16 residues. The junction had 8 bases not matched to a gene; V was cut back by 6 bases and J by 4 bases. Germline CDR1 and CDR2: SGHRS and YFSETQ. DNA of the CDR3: TGCGCCAGCATCTCCGGGACTAGCGGGAGTTCAGAGACCCAGTACTTC. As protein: CASISGTSGSSETQYF.

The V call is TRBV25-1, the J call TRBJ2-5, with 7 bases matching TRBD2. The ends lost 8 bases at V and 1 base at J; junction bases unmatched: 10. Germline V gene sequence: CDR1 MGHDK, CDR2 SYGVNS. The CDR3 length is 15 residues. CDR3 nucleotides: TGTGCCAGCGATGGCCAGGGAGGGGCCCAAGAGACCCAGTACTTC. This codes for CASDGQGGAQETQYF.

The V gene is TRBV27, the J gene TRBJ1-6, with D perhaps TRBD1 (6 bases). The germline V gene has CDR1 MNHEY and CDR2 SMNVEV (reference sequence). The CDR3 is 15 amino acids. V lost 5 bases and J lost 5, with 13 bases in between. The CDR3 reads CASSPTGRNNSPLHF. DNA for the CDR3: TGTGCCAGCAGTCCCACAGGGCGGAATAATTCACCCCTCCACTTT.

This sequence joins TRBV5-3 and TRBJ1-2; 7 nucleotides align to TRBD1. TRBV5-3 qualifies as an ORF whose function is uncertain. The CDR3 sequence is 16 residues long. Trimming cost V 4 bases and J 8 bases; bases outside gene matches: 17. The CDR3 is CARSLLGTDSARGYTF. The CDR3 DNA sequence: TGTGCCAGAAGCCTCCTCGGGACAGATTCAGCTCGGGGCTACACCTTC.

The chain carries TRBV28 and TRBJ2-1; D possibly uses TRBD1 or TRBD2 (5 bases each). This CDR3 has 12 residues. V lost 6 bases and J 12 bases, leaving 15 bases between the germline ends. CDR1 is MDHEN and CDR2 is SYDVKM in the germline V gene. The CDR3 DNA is TGTGCCAGCAGCTCGGCGAGGGGTGGGCAGTTCTTC. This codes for CASSSARGGQFF.

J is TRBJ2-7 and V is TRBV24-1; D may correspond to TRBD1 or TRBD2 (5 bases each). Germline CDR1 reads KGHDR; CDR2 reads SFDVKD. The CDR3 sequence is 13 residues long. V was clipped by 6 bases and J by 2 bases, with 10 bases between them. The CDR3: CATSTGRAYEQYF. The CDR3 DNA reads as TGTGCCACCAGTACGGGGCGAGCCTACGAGCAGTACTTC.

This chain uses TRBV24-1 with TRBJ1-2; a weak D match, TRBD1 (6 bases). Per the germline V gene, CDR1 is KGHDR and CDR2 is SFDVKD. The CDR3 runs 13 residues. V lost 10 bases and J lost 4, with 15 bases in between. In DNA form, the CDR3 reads TGTGCCACGAGCGGACAGACATTCTATGGCTACACCTTC. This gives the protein CATSGQTFYGYTF.

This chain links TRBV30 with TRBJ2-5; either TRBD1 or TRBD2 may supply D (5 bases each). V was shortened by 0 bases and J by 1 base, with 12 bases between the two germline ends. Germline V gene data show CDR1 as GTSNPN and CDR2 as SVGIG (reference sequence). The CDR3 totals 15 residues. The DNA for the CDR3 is TGTGCCTGGAGTGTACAGCCGGGACCCCAAGAGACCCAGTACTTC. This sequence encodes CAWSVQPGPQETQYF.

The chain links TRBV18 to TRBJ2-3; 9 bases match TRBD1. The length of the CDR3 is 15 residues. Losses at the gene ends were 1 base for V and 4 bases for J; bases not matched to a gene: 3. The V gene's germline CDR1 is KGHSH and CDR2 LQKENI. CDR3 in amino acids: CASSPLGQGADTQYF. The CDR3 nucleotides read TGTGCCAGCTCACCACTGGGACAGGGCGCAGATACGCAGTATTTT.

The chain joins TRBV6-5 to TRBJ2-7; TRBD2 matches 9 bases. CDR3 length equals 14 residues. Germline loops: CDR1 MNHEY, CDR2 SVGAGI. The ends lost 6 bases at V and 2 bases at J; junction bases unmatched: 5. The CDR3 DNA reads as TGTGCCAGCAGAGTAGCGGGAGCAGCCTACGAGCAGTACTTC. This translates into CASRVAGAAYEQYF.

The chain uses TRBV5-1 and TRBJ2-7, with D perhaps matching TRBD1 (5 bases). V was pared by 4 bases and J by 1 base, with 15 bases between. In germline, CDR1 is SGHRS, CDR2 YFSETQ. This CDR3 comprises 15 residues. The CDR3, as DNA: TGCGCCAGCAGCATAACAGGCGGTAGGTCCTACGAGCAGTACTTC. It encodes CASSITGGRSYEQYF.

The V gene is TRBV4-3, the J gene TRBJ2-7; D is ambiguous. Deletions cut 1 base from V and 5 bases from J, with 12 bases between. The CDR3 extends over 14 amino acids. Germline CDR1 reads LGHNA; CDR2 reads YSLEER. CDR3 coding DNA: TGCGCCAGCAGCCAAGTAGGCTATGATAACGAGCAGTACTTC. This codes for CASSQVGYDNEQYF.

CDR3 sequence: CASSFTSGTQNTEAFF. CDR3 bases: TGTGCCAGCAGCTTTACTTCCGGGACACAGAACACTGAAGCTTTCTTT. The chain has TRBV5-4 and TRBJ1-1; D may be TRBD1 (6 bases). This CDR3 has 16 amino acids. The germline gives CDR1 SGHNT, CDR2 YYREEE (reference sequence). The V end lost 2 bases, the J end lost 1 base, and 15 bases lay between the germline ends.

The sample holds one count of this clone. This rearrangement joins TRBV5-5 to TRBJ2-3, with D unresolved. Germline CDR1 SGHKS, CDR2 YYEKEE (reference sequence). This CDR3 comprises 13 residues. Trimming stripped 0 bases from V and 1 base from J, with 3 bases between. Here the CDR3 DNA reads TGTGCCAGCAGCTTGGAGGGCACAGATACGCAGTATTTT. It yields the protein CASSLEGTDTQYF.

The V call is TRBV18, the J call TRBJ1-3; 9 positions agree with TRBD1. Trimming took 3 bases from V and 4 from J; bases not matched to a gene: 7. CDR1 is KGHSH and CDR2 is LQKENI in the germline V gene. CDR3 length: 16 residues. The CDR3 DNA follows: TGTGCCAGCTCACCCTCCGGGACAGGGTCCGGAAACACCATATATTTT. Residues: CASSPSGTGSGNTIYF.

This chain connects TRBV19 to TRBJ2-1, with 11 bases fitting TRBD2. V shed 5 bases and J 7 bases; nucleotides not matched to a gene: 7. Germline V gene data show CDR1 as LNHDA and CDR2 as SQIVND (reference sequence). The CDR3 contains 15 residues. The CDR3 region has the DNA TGTGCCAGTAGTCTCATAGCGGGAGGGAATAATGAGCAGTTCTTC. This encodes CASSLIAGGNNEQFF.

The CDR3 is CASSFRDSPLHF. CDR3 in DNA: TGTGCCAGCAGTTTCCGCGATTCACCCCTCCACTTT. J is TRBJ1-6 and V is TRBV12-3 or TRBV12-4, with no clear D. V was cut by 3 bases and J by 8 bases, with 5 bases left in between. The CDR3 contains 12 residues.

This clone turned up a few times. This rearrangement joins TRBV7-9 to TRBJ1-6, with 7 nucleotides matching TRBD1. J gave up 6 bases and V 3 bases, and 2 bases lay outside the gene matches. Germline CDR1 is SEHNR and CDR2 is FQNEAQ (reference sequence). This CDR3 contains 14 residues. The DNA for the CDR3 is TGTGCCAGCAGCTTGGGACAGTCTAATTCACCCCTCCACTTT. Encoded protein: CASSLGQSNSPLHF.

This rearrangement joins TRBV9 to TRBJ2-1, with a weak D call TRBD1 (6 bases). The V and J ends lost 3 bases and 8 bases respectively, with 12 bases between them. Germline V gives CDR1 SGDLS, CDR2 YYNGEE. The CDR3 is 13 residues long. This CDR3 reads CASSAKQGYEQFF. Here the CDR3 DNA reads TGTGCCAGCAGCGCCAAACAGGGCTATGAGCAGTTCTTC.

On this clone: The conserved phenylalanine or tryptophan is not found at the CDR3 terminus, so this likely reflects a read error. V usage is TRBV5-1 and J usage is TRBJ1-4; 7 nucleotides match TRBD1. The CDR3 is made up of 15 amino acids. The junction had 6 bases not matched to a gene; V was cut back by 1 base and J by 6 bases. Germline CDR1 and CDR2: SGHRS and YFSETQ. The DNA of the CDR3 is TGCGCCAGCAGCTTGTACGGCCAGGGGGATGAAAAACTGTTTTCT. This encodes CASSLYGQGDEKLFS.

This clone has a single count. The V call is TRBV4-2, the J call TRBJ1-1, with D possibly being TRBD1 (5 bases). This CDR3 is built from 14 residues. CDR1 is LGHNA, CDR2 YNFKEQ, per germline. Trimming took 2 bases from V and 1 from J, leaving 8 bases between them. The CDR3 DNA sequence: TGTGCCAGCAGCCAACCGGGGGGGAACACTGAAGCTTTCTTT. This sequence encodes CASSQPGGNTEAFF.

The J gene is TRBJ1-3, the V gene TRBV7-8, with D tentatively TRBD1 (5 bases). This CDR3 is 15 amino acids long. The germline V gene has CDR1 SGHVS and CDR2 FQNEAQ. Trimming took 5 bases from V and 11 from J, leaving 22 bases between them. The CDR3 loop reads CASSESGGPGAAIYF. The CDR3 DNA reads TGTGCCAGCAGCGAGAGTGGGGGTCCGGGCGCGGCCATATATTTT. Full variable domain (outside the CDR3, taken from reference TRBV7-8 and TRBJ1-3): GAGVSQSPRYKVAKRGQDVALRCDPISGHVSLFWYQQALGQGPEFLTYFQNEAQLDKSGLPSDRFFAERPEGSVSTLKIQRTQQEDSAVYLCASSESGGPGAAIYFGEGSWLTVV.

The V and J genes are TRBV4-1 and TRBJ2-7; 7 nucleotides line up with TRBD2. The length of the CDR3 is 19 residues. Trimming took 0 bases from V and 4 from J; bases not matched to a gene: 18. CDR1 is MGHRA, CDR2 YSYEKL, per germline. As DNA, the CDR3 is TGCGCCAGCAGCCAAGAGGGCGGTAGCGGGCCAAGGGTCTCGTACGAGCAGTACTTC. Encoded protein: CASSQEGGSGPRVSYEQYF.

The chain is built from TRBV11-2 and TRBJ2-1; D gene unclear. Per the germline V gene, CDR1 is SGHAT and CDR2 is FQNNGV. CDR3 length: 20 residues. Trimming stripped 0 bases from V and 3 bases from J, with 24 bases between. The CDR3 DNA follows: TGTGCCAGCAGCTTAGATCATCCGGGTCGGCTACCTAACGTCTACAATGAGCAGTTCTTC. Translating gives CASSLDHPGRLPNVYNEQFF.

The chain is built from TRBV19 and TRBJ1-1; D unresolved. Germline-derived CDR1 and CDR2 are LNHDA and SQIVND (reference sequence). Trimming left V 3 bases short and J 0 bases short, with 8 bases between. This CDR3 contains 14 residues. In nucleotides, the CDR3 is TGTGCCAGTAGTATCACGGTTATGAACACTGAAGCTTTCTTT. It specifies CASSITVMNTEAFF.

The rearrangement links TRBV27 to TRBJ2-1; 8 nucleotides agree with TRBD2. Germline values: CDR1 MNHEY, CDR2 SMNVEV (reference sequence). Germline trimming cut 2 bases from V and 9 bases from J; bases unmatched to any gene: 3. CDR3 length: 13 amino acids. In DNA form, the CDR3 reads TGTGCCAGCAGTTTAACGGGAGGGGTTGAGCAGTTCTTC. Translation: CASSLTGGVEQFF.

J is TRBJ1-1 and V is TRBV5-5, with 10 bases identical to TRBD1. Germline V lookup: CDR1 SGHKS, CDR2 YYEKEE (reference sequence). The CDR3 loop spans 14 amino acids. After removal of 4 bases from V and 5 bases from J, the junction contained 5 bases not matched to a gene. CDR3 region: CASSRGQGLTEAFF. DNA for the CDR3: TGTGCCAGCAGCCGGGGACAGGGGCTTACTGAAGCTTTCTTT. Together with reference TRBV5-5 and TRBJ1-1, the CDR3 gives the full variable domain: DAGVTQSPTHLIKTRGQQVTLRCSPISGHKSVSWYQQVLGQGPQFIFQYYEKEERGRGNFPDRFSARQFPNYSSELNVNALLLGDSALYLCASSRGQGLTEAFFGQGTRLTVV.

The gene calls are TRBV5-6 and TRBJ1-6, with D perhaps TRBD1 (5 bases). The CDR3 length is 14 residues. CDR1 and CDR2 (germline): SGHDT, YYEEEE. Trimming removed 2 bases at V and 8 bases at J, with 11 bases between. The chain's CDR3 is CASSFRGEDSPLHF. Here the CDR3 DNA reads TGTGCCAGCAGCTTCCGAGGGGAGGATTCACCCCTCCACTTT.

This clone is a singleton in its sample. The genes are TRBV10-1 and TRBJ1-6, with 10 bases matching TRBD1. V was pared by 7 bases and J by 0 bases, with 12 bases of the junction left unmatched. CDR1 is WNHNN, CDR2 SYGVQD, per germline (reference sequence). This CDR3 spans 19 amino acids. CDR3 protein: CASINHGQGGPSYNSPLHF. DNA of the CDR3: TGCGCCAGCATTAACCACGGACAGGGGGGGCCCTCCTATAATTCACCCCTCCACTTT.